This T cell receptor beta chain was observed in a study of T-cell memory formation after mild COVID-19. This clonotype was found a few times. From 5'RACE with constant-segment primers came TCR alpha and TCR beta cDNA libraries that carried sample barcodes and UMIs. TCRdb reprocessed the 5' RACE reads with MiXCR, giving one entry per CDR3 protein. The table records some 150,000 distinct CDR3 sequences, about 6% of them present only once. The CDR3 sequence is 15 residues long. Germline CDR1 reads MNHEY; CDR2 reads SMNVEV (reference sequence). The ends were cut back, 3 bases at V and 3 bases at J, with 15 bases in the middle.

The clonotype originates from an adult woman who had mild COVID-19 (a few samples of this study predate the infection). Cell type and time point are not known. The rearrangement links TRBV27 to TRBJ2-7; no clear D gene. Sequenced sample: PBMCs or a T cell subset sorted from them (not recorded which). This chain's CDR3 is CASSFEGPRRYEQYF. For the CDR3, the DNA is TGTGCCAGCAGTTTCGAAGGGCCACGACGCTACGAGCAGTACTTC.